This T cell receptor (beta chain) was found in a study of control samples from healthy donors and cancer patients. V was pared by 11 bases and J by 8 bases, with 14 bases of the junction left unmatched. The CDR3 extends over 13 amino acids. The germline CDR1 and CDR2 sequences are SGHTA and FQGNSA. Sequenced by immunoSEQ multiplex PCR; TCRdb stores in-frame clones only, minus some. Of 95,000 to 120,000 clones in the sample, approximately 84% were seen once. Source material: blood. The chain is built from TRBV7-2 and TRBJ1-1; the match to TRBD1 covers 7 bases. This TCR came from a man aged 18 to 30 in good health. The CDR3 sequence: CALINSGGQEAFF. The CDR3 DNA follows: TGTGCCTTAATAAATTCGGGGGGACAGGAAGCTTTCTTT.